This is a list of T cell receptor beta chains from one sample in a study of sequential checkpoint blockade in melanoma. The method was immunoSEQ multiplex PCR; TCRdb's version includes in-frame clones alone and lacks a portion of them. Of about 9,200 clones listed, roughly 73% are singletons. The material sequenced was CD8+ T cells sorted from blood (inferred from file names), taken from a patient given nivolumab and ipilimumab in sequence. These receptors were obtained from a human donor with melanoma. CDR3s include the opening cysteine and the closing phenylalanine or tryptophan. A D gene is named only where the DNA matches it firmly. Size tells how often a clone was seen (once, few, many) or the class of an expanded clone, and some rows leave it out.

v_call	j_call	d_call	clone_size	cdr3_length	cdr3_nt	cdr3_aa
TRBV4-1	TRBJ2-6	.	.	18	TGCGCCAGCAGCCAGGTCCCGACAGCCCAGATAGGGGCCAACGTCCTGACTTTC	CASSQVPTAQIGANVLTF
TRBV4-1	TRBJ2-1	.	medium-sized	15	TGCGCCAGCAGCCAAGTACAAGGGGCTGGGAATGAGCAGTTCTTC	CASSQVQGAGNEQFF
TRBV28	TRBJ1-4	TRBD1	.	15	TGTGCCAGCAGTTCCCCGGGACAGGACCATGAAAAACTGTTTTTT	CASSSPGQDHEKLFF
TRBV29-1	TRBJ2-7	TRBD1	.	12	TGCAGCGTTCAGACAGGGACCTACGAGCAGTACTTC	CSVQTGTYEQYF
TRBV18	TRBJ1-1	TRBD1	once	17	TGTGCCAGCTCACCGGAAGGACAGGGGCGATTGAACACTGAAGCTTTCTTT	CASSPEGQGRLNTEAFF
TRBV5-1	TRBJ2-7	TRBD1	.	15	TGCGCCAGCAGCTCGATTGGGACAGGGTTTTACGAGCAGTACTTC	CASSSIGTGFYEQYF
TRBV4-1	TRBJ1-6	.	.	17	TGCGCCAGCAGCCAAGGGGAAGGGGCCGACTATAATTCACCCCTCCACTTT	CASSQGEGADYNSPLHF
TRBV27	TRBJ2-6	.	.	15	TGTGCCAGCAGCTTATCTACAACCGGGGCCAACGTCCTGACTTTC	CASSLSTTGANVLTF
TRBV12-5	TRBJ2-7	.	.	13	TGTGCTAGTGCCCCGGAAACAGCCTACGAGCAGTACTTC	CASAPETAYEQYF
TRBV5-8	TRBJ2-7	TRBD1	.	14	TGTGCCAGCAGCCTTGGACAGGGGAGCCACGAGCAGTACTTC	CASSLGQGSHEQYF
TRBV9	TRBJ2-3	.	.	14	TGTGCCAGCAGCGCGATAGGGGGTACAGATACGCAGTATTTT	CASSAIGGTDTQYF
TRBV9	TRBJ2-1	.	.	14	TGTGCCAGCAGCGTAGAGAGTCCTTACAATGAGCAGTTCTTC	CASSVESPYNEQFF
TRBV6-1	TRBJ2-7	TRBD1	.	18	TGTGCCAGCAGTGAACCCCTTTTAGACAGGGGGAGGGCCTACGAGCAGTACTTC	CASSEPLLDRGRAYEQYF
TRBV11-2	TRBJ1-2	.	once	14	TGTGCCAGCAGCCCAAGCGAACCTAACTATGGCTACACCTTC	CASSPSEPNYGYTF
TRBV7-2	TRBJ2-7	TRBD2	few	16	TGTGCCAGCAGCTCACTAGCGGGGGCCGGAACCTACGAGCAGTACTTC	CASSSLAGAGTYEQYF
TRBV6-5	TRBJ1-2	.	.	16	TGTGCCAGCAGTTACCGCGGAGGAGGAGGATCCGATGGCTACACCTTC	CASSYRGGGGSDGYTF
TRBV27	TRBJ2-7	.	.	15	TGTGCCAGCAGTTTAAGCCAGGGCCTTGGCTACGAGCAGTACTTC	CASSLSQGLGYEQYF